The 15 T cell receptor beta chains below all came from one sample that was sequenced in a study of blood T cell repertoires in COVID-19. Generated by immunoSEQ multiplex PCR, the TCRdb table keeps only in-frame clones and is missing some. The profile shows roughly 68,000 clones, approximately 81% of them singletons. Sequenced: peripheral blood. The source of these receptors is a man aged 50 to 60 with active COVID-19.

The chain recombines TRBV7-8 with TRBJ2-7; D remains ambiguous. The V end was cut by 5 bases, the J end by 10 bases, with 12 bases between. This CDR3 spans 11 amino acids. Germline CDR1 reads SGHVS; CDR2 reads FQNEAQ. As DNA, the CDR3 is TGTGCCAGCAGCCCCCGGAGAGTCCAGTACTTC. Protein: CASSPRRVQYF.

The rearrangement links TRBV19 to TRBJ1-1, with 9 bases lining up with TRBD1. Germline lookup yields CDR1 LNHDA and CDR2 SQIVND (reference sequence). V was pared by 5 bases and J by 3 bases, with 1 base of the junction left unmatched. The length of the CDR3 is 13 residues. CDR3 DNA sequence: TGTGCCAGTAGTGACAGGGGGGACACTGAAGCTTTCTTT. Amino acid sequence: CASSDRGDTEAFF.

The rearrangement links TRBV19 to TRBJ2-7, with 8 bases identical to TRBD1. The germline gives CDR1 LNHDA, CDR2 SQIVND (reference sequence). V shed 9 bases, J shed 4 bases, and the junction held 11 bases outside the gene matches. This CDR3 is built from 14 residues. CDR3 DNA: TGTGCCAGCCAAGGACAGGGAGGCGCATACGAGCAGTACTTC. Its protein is CASQGQGGAYEQYF.

The rearrangement joins TRBV27 to TRBJ1-1, with D unresolved. The V end was cut by 8 bases, the J end by 0 bases, with 13 bases between. The CDR3 contains 14 residues. Germline V lookup: CDR1 MNHEY, CDR2 SMNVEV (reference sequence). The CDR3 DNA reads as TGTGCCAGCCGTAGAGGACTTGTGAACACTGAAGCTTTCTTT. It encodes CASRRGLVNTEAFF.

The chain couples TRBV25-1 to TRBJ2-5; TRBD2 might be the D (6 bases). Germline lookup yields CDR1 MGHDK and CDR2 SYGVNS. This CDR3 contains 14 residues. V was clipped by 5 bases and J by 5 bases, with 15 bases between them. The DNA of the CDR3 is TGTGCCAGCAGTTCCCGACTAGTCCCGGAGACCCAGTACTTC. This encodes CASSSRLVPETQYF.

J is TRBJ2-1 and V is TRBV30; TRBD2 matches 7 bases. This CDR3 is built from 14 residues. Germline trimming cut 5 bases from V and 5 bases from J; bases unmatched to any gene: 9. Germline loops: CDR1 GTSNPN, CDR2 SVGIG (reference sequence). CDR3 residues: CAWSPGLPHNEQFF. DNA of the CDR3: TGTGCCTGGTCACCGGGACTACCCCACAATGAGCAGTTCTTC. The full variable domain, its missing parts supplied by reference TRBV30 and TRBJ2-1, is SQTIHQWPATLVQPVGSPLSLECTVEGTSNPNLYWYRQAAGRGLQLLFYSVGIGQISSEVPQNLSASRPQDRQFILSSKKLLLSDSGFYLCAWSPGLPHNEQFFGPGTRLTVL.

The chain links TRBV7-9 to TRBJ1-2, with D possibly matching TRBD1 (5 bases). Germline-derived CDR1 and CDR2 are SEHNR and FQNEAQ (reference sequence). The CDR3 is made up of 13 amino acids. The V gene lost 1 base and the J gene lost 4 bases, with 7 bases spanning the gap. The CDR3 loop reads CASSLGDSYGYTF. CDR3 nucleotide sequence: TGTGCCAGCAGCTTAGGCGACAGCTATGGCTACACCTTC.

The genes are TRBV27 and TRBJ2-5, with TRBD2 identical over 7 bases. Trimming removed 3 bases from V and 2 bases from J; junction bases left unmatched: 15. In germline, CDR1 is MNHEY, CDR2 SMNVEV (reference sequence). The CDR3 has 18 residues. Here the CDR3 DNA reads TGTGCCAGCAGTTTGCTCCCTGGGAGGGGCCGTCCTCAAGAGACCCAGTACTTC. Its protein product is CASSLLPGRGRPQETQYF.

The chain couples TRBV6-2 or TRBV6-3 to TRBJ1-2; D perhaps matches TRBD1 (5 bases). V was trimmed by 0 bases and J by 4 bases, leaving 12 bases between them. The germline V gene has CDR1 MNHEY and CDR2 SVGEGT. This CDR3 has 15 amino acids. The CDR3 spells CASSYSGGGGYGYTF. The DNA for the CDR3 is TGTGCCAGCAGTTACTCTGGAGGCGGGGGCTATGGCTACACCTTC.

This rearrangement joins TRBV24-1 to TRBJ2-1, with 8 bases matching TRBD2. The CDR3 runs 13 residues. V shed 4 bases, J shed 7 bases, and the junction held 2 bases outside the gene matches. The germline gives CDR1 KGHDR, CDR2 SFDVKD. CDR3 nucleotides: TGTGCCACCAGTGAAGAGCGGGGGAATGAGCAGTTCTTC. As protein: CATSEERGNEQFF.

This clone was observed a handful of times. This chain connects TRBV7-2 to TRBJ2-2; weak D call: TRBD2 (5 bases). V lost 6 bases, J lost 5 bases, and 22 bases lay in between. Germline V gives CDR1 SGHTA, CDR2 FQGNSA. The CDR3 covers 17 residues. CDR3 coding DNA: TGTGCCAGCAGACCTTTCGCCCTTGGAGGATTGACCGGGGAGCTGTTTTTT. Encoded protein: CASRPFALGGLTGELFF.

This chain links TRBV27 with TRBJ2-2; D is uncertain. Trimming pared 2 bases from V and 6 bases from J, leaving 19 bases between. Per germline, CDR1 MNHEY and CDR2 SMNVEV (reference sequence). This CDR3 region has 17 residues. The DNA of the CDR3 is TGTGCCAGCAGTTTAAGTATGCAGATTGCCTTGTCCGGGGAGCTGTTTTTT. Protein sequence: CASSLSMQIALSGELFF.

The chain links TRBV5-8 to TRBJ1-4; 8 bases align to TRBD1. This CDR3 has 14 amino acids. The J segment lost 6 bases and the V segment lost 4 bases, leaving 5 bases of the junction unmatched. Germline assignment: CDR1 SGHTS and CDR2 YDEGEE. This CDR3 reads CASSHTGGYEKLFF. The CDR3 DNA reads as TGTGCCAGCAGCCACACAGGGGGGTATGAAAAACTGTTTTTT.

This clone was recorded only once. The chain links TRBV6-2 or TRBV6-3 to TRBJ2-3, with D possibly TRBD1 on 6 matching bases. The CDR3 sequence is 15 residues long. CDR1 is MNHEY and CDR2 is SVGEGT in the germline V gene. Trimming shortened V by 0 bases and J by 1 base, and 8 bases separated the two germline ends. CDR3 DNA sequence: TGTGCCAGCAGTTACTCTCGACAGGGCACAGATACGCAGTATTTT. This translates into CASSYSRQGTDTQYF.

V usage is TRBV7-2 and J usage is TRBJ1-3, with no clear D. The CDR3 length is 14 residues. The ends were cut back, 4 bases at V and 3 bases at J, with 10 bases in the middle. Germline lookup yields CDR1 SGHTA and CDR2 FQGNSA. The CDR3 region is CASSSQLGGNTIYF. The CDR3 nucleotides are TGTGCCAGCAGCTCACAGCTTGGTGGAAACACCATATATTTT.